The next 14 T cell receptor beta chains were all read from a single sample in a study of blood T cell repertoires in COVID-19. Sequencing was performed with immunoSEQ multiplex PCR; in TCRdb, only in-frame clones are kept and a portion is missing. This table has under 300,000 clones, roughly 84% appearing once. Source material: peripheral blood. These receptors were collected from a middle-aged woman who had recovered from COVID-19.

The CDR3 DNA sequence: TGTGCCTGGAGTGTAACGGGGGAGACCCAGTACTTC. This translates into CAWSVTGETQYF. The chain recombines TRBV30 with TRBJ2-5, with D maybe TRBD2 (5 bases). The CDR3 length is 12 residues. Trimming pared 0 bases from V and 5 bases from J, leaving 7 bases between. Germline CDR1 reads GTSNPN; CDR2 reads SVGIG (reference sequence). Filled out from reference TRBV30 and TRBJ2-5, the complete variable domain reads SQTIHQWPATLVQPVGSPLSLECTVEGTSNPNLYWYRQAAGRGLQLLFYSVGIGQISSEVPQNLSASRPQDRQFILSSKKLLLSDSGFYLCAWSVTGETQYFGPGTRLLVL.

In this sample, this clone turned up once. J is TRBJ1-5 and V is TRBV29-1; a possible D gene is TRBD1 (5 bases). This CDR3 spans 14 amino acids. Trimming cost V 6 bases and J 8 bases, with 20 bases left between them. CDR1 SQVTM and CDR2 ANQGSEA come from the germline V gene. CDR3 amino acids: CSVGSGLRGEPQHF. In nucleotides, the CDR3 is TGCAGCGTGGGTAGCGGACTGCGAGGGGAGCCCCAGCATTTT.

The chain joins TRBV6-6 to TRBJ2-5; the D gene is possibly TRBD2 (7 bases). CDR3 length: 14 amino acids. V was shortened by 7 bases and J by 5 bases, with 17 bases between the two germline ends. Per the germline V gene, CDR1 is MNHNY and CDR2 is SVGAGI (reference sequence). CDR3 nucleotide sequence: TGTGCCAGCACCGAAGGGGGGGCGTCCGAGACCCAGTACTTC. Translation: CASTEGGASETQYF.

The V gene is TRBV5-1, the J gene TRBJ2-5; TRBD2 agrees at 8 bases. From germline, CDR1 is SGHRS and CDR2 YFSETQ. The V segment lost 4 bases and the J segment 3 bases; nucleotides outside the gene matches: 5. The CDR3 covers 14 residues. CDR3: CASSRGGFKETQYF. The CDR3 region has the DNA TGCGCCAGCAGCCGGGGGGGTTTCAAAGAGACCCAGTACTTC.

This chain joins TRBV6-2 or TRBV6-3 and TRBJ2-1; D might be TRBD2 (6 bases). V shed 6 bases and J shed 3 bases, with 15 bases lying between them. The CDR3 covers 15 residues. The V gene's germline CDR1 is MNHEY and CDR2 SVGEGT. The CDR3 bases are TGTGCCAGCAGCGCCACTAGCAGATACTACAATGAGCAGTTCTTC. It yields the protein CASSATSRYYNEQFF.

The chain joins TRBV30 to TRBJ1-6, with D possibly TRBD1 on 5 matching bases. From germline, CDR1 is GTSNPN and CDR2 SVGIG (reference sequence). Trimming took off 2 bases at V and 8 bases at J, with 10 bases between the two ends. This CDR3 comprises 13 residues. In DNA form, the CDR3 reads TGTGCCTGGAGTCTACAGGCTGATTCACCCCTCCACTTT. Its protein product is CAWSLQADSPLHF.

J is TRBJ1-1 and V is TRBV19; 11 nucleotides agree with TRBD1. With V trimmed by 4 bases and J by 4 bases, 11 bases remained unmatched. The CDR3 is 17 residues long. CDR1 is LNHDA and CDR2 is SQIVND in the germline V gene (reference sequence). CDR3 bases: TGTGCCAGTAGTAAACGGACAGGGGGCTATCGGGTCACTGAAGCTTTCTTT. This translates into CASSKRTGGYRVTEAFF.

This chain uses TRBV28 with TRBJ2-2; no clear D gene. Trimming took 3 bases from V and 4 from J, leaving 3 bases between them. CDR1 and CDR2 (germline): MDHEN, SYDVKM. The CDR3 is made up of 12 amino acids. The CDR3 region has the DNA TGTGCCAGCAGTTTGAGCACCGGGGAGCTGTTTTTT. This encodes CASSLSTGELFF.

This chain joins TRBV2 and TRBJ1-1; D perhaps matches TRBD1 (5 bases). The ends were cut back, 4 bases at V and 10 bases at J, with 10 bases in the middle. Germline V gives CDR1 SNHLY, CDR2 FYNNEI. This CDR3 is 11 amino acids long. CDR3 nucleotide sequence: TGTGCCAGCAGTGGGGGCATAGGAGCTTTCTTT. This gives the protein CASSGGIGAFF.

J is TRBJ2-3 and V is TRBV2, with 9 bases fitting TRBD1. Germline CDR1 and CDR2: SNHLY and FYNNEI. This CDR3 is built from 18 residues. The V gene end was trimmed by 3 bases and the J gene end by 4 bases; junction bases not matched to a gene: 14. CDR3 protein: CASSEQFPGTGIPDTQYF. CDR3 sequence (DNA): TGTGCCAGCAGTGAGCAGTTTCCCGGGACAGGGATACCAGATACGCAGTATTTT.

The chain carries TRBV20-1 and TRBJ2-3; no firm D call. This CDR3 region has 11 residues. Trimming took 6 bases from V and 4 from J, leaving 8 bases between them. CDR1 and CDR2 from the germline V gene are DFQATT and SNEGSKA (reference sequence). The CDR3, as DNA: TGCAGTGCCGTTCAGGCAGATACGCAGTATTTT. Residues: CSAVQADTQYF.

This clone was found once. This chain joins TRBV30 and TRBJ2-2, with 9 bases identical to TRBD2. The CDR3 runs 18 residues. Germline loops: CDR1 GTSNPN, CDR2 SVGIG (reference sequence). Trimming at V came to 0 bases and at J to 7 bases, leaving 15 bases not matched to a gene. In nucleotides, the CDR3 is TGTGCCTGGAGTGTACGCGCGGCGGGGGGGCCGGGATTCGGGGAGCTGTTTTTT. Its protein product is CAWSVRAAGGPGFGELFF.

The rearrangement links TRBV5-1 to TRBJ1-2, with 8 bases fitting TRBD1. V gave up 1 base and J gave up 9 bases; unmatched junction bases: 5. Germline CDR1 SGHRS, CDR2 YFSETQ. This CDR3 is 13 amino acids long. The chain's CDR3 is CASSLSGGSSYTF. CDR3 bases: TGCGCCAGCAGCTTGTCAGGGGGCTCGAGCTACACCTTC.

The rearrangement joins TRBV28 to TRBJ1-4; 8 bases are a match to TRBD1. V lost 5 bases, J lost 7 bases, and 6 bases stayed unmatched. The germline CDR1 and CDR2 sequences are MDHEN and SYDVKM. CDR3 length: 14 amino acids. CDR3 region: CASSKQGAIEKLFF. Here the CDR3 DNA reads TGTGCCAGCAGTAAGCAGGGGGCGATTGAAAAACTGTTTTTT.